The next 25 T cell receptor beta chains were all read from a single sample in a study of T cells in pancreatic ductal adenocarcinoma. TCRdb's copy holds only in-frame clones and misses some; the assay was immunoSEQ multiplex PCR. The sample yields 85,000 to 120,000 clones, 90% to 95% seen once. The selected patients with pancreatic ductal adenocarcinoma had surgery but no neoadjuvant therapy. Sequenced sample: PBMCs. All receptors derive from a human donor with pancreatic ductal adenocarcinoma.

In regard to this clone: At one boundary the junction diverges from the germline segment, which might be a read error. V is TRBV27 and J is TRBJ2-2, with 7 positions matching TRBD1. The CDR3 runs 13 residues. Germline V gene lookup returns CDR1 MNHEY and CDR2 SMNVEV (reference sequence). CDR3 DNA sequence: TGTGCCAGCAGTGGAACAGGGGCCGGAGAGCTGTTTTTT. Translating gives CASSGTGAGELFF.

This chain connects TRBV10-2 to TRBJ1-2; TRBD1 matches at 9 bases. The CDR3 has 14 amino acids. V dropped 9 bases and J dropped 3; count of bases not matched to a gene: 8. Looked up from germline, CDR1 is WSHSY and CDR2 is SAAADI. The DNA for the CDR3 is TGCGCCAGTAGATTACAGGGGGCAGACTATGGCTACACCTTC. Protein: CASRLQGADYGYTF.

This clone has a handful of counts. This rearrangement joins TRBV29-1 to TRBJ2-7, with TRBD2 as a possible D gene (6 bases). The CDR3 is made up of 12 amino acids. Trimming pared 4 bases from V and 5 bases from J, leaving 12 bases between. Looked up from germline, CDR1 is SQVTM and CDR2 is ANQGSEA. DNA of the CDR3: TGCAGCGTTGGACGGGGGACGGACGAGCAGTACTTC. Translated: CSVGRGTDEQYF.

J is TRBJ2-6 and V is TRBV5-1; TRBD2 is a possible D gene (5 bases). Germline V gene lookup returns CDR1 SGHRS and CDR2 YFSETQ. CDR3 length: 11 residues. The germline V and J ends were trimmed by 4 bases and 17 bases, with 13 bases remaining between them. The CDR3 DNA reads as TGCGCCAGCAGCGAGGGCCCCTCGATGACTTTC. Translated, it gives CASSEGPSMTF.

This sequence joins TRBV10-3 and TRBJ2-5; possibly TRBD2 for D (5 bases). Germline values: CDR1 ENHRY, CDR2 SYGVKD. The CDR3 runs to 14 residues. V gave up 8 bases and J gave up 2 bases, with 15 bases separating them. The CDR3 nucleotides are TGTGCCATCGGCCCCCAGGACTGGCAAGAGACCCAGTACTTC. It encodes CAIGPQDWQETQYF.

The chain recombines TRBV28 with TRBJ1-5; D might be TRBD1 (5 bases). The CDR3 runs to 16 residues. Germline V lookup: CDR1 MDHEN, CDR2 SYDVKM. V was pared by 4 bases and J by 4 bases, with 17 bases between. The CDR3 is CASSSFSTGTNQPQHF. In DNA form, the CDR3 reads TGTGCCAGCAGTTCATTCTCTACGGGGACTAATCAGCCCCAGCATTTT.

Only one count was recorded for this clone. The CDR3 region is CASSQPGLAGGPRQYF. The DNA for the CDR3 is TGTGCCAGCAGTCAACCGGGACTAGCGGGAGGGCCTAGGCAGTACTTC. The V gene is TRBV27, the J gene TRBJ2-7, with 16 bases aligning to TRBD2. Germline loops: CDR1 MNHEY, CDR2 SMNVEV (reference sequence). This CDR3 region has 16 residues. V was pared by 5 bases and J by 9 bases, with 10 bases of the junction left unmatched.

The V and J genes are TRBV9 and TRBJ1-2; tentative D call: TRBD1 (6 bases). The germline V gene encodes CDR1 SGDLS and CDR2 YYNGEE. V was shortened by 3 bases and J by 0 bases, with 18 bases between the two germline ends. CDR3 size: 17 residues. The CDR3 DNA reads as TGTGCCAGCAGCGCGGGACATGAGAGCAGAGCTAACTATGGCTACACCTTC. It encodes CASSAGHESRANYGYTF.

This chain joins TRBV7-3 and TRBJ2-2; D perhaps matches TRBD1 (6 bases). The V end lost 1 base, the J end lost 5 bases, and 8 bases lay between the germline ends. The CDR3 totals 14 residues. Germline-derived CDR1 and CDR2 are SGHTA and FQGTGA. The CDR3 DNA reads TGTGCCAGCAGCTTAAATAGGGGGACCGGGGAGCTGTTTTTT. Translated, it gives CASSLNRGTGELFF.

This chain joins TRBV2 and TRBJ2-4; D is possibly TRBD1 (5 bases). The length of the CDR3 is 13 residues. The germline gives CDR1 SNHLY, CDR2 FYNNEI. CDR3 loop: CAYRSPAKNIQYF. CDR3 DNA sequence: TGTGCATACAGGTCTCCAGCCAAAAACATTCAGTACTTC.

This chain's CDR3 is CERGAETQYF. Here the CDR3 DNA reads TGTGAAAGGGGCGCAGAGACCCAGTACTTC. The chain employs TRBV6-5 and TRBJ2-5; D is possibly TRBD1 (5 bases). The germline V gene encodes CDR1 MNHEY and CDR2 SVGAGI. The CDR3 extends over 10 amino acids.

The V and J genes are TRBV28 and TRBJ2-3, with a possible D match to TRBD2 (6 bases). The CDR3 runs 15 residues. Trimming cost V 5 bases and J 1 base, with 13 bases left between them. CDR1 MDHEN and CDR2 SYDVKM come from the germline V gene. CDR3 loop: CASSPGGGGTDTQYF. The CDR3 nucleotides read TGTGCCAGCAGTCCGGGTGGAGGGGGCACAGATACGCAGTATTTT.

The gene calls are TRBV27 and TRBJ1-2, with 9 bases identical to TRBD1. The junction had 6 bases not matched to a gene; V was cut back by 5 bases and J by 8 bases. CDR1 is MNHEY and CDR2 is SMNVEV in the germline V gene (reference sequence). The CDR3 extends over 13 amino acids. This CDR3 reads CASSMGQGSGYTF. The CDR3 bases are TGTGCCAGCAGTATGGGACAGGGAAGCGGCTACACCTTC.

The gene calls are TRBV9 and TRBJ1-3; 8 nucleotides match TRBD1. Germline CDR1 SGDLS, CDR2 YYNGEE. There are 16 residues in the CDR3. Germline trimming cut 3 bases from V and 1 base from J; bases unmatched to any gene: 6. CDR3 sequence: CASSGTGPNSGNTIYF. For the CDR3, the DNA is TGTGCCAGCAGCGGGACAGGGCCTAATTCTGGAAACACCATATATTTT.

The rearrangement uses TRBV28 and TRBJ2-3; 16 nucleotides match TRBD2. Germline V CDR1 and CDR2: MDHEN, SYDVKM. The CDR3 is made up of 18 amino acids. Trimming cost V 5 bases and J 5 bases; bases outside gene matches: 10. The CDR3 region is CASSLAGTSGRAGDTQYF. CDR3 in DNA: TGTGCCAGCAGTCTCGCCGGGACTAGCGGGAGGGCTGGAGATACGCAGTATTTT.

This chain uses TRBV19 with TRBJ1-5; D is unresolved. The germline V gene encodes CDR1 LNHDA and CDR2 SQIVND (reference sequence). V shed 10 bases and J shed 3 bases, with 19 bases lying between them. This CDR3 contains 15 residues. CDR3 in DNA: TGTGCCACGGATGGAGGGCTTTTCCACAATCAGCCCCAGCATTTT. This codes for CATDGGLFHNQPQHF.

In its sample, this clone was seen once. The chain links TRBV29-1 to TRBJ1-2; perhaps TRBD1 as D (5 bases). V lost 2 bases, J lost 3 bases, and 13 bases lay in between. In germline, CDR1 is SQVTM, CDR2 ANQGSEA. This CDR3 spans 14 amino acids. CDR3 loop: CSVEWQGRDYGYTF. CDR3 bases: TGCAGCGTTGAATGGCAGGGAAGGGACTATGGCTACACCTTC.

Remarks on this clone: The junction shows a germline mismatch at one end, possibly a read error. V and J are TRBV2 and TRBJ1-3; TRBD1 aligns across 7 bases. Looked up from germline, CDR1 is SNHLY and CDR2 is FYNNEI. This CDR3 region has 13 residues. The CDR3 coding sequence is TGTGCCAGCAAGGACAGGCTTGGAGACACCATATATTTT. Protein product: CASKDRLGDTIYF.

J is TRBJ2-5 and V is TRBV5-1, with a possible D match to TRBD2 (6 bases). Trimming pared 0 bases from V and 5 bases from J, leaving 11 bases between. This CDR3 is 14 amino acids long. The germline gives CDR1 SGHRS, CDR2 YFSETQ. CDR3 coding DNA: TGCGCCAGCAGCTTGGCGGGAGTAACGGAGACCCAGTACTTC. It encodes CASSLAGVTETQYF.

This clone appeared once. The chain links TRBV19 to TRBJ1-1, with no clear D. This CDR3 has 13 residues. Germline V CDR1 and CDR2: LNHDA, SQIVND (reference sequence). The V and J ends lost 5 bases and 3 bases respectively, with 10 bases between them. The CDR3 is CASSSLQYTEAFF. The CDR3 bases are TGTGCCAGTAGTTCCCTGCAGTACACTGAAGCTTTCTTT.

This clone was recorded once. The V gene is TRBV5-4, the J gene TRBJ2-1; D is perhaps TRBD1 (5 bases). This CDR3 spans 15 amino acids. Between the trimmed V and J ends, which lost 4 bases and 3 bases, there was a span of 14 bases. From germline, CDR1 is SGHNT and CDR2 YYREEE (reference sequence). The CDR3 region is CASSPSTGNYNEQFF. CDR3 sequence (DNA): TGTGCCAGCAGCCCCTCTACAGGAAACTACAATGAGCAGTTCTTC.

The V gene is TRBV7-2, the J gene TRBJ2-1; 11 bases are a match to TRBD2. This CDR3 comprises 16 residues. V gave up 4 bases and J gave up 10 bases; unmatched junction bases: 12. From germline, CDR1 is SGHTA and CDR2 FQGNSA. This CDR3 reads CASSSGTSGLQSEQFF. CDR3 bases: TGTGCCAGCAGCTCAGGGACTAGCGGCCTACAATCCGAGCAGTTCTTC.

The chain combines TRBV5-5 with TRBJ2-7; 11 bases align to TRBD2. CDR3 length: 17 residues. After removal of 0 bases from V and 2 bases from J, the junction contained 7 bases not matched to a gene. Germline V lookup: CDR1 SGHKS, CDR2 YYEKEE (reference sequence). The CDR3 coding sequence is TGTGCCAGCAGCTTGGAGGGACTAGCGGCAACCACCTACGAGCAGTACTTC. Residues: CASSLEGLAATTYEQYF. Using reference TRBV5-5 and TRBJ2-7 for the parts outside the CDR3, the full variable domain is DAGVTQSPTHLIKTRGQQVTLRCSPISGHKSVSWYQQVLGQGPQFIFQYYEKEERGRGNFPDRFSARQFPNYSSELNVNALLLGDSALYLCASSLEGLAATTYEQYFGPGTRLTVT.

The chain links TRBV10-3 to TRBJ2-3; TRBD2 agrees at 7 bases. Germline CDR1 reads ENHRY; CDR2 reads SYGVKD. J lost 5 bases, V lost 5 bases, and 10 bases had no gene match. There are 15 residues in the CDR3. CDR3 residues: CAISWTGGGGDTQYF. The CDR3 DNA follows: TGTGCCATCAGTTGGACGGGAGGCGGGGGAGATACGCAGTATTTT.

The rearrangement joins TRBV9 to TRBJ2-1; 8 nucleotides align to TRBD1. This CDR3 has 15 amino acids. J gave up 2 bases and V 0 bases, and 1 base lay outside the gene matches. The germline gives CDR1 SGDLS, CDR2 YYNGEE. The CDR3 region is CASSVADRAYNEQFF. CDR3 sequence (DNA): TGTGCCAGCAGCGTAGCGGACAGGGCCTACAATGAGCAGTTCTTC. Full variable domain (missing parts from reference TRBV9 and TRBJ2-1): DSGVTQTPKHLITATGQRVTLRCSPRSGDLSVYWYQQSLDQGLQFLIQYYNGEERAKGNILERFSAQQFPDLHSELNLSSLELGDSALYFCASSVADRAYNEQFFGPGTRLTVL.